The 24 T cell receptor beta chains given below trace back to one sample, sequenced in a study of blood T cells in healthy people across ages. PCR was performed a second time for roughly 7 to 11 cycles using a sample-barcoded 5' primer and a J-beta primer mix. A single record per CDR3 protein comes from TCRdb applying MiXCR to the 5' RACE reads. This sample has about 640,000 distinct CDR3 sequences, with roughly three fifths found just once. Sequenced material: blood. The receptors shown here come from a man in his 60s in good health.

This clonotype has just a few counts. This chain links TRBV6-1 with TRBJ2-3; the D is unclear. Deletions cut 6 bases from V and 2 bases from J, with 15 bases between. The CDR3 runs to 15 residues. Germline lookup yields CDR1 MNHNS and CDR2 SASEGT. CDR3 loop: CASSRTGQTTDTQYF. The CDR3 nucleotides are TGTGCCAGCAGCCGTACTGGGCAGACCACAGATACGCAGTATTTT.

The rearrangement joins TRBV9 to TRBJ2-5; 8 positions agree with TRBD1. The CDR3 totals 13 residues. CDR1 SGDLS and CDR2 YYNGEE come from the germline V gene. The trim removed 2 bases at V and 5 bases at J, leaving 2 bases unmatched. CDR3 region: CASSVTGVETQYF. DNA for the CDR3: TGTGCCAGCAGCGTGACAGGGGTGGAGACCCAGTACTTC.

In this sample, this clonotype turned up a few times. The chain joins TRBV10-3 to TRBJ2-1; 8 nucleotides match TRBD2. This CDR3 is 14 amino acids long. Trimming took 4 bases from V and 1 from J; bases not matched to a gene: 0. CDR1 is ENHRY and CDR2 is SYGVKD in the germline V gene. CDR3 sequence reads: CAISGGGSYNEQFF. In DNA, the CDR3 is TGTGCCATCAGTGGCGGGGGGTCCTACAATGAGCAGTTCTTC.

A few counts support this clonotype. The chain links TRBV7-9 to TRBJ2-3, with 8 bases identical to TRBD2. Germline CDR1 and CDR2: SEHNR and FQNEAQ (reference sequence). With V trimmed by 6 bases and J by 2 bases, 10 bases remained unmatched. The CDR3 totals 16 residues. CDR3 region: CASRGLQRGLTDTQYF. The CDR3 DNA reads TGTGCCAGCAGGGGGTTACAGCGGGGGCTCACAGATACGCAGTATTTT.

The chain joins TRBV6-4 to TRBJ2-1; D uncertain. The germline V and J ends were trimmed by 5 bases and 6 bases, with 17 bases remaining between them. The CDR3 extends over 15 amino acids. Germline values: CDR1 MRHNA, CDR2 SNTAGT. The CDR3, as DNA: TGTGCCAGCAGTCTAATTGCTAACAGAATCAATGAGCAGTTCTTC. Translation gives CASSLIANRINEQFF.

The V call is TRBV4-1, the J call TRBJ2-3; 8 bases are shared with TRBD1. J was trimmed by 2 bases and V by 4 bases; bases with no gene match: 5. The CDR3 covers 15 residues. CDR1 is MGHRA, CDR2 YSYEKL, per germline. Here the CDR3 reads CASSRTGGDTDTQYF. DNA for the CDR3: TGCGCCAGCAGCCGTACAGGGGGTGACACAGATACGCAGTATTTT.

The CDR3 reads CSARPPGGFTGELFF. The DNA of the CDR3 is TGCAGTGCTAGACCACCAGGAGGGTTCACCGGGGAGCTGTTTTTT. This sequence joins TRBV20-1 and TRBJ2-2, with a weak D call TRBD2 (6 bases). The CDR3 length is 15 residues. The germline V gene has CDR1 DFQATT and CDR2 SNEGSKA (reference sequence). Trimming removed 2 bases at V and 4 bases at J, with 14 bases between.

The CDR3 sequence is CSVETLTGGEGSYNEQYF. The CDR3 bases are TGCAGCGTTGAAACCCTGACAGGGGGAGAGGGCTCCTACAATGAGCAGTACTTC. The chain couples TRBV29-1 to TRBJ2-1; 9 bases are shared with TRBD1. The J call may be mistaken, given a closer DNA end match to TRBJ2-7. Per the germline V gene, CDR1 is SQVTM and CDR2 is ANQGSEA. The CDR3 covers 18 residues.

This rearrangement joins TRBV5-1 to TRBJ2-3, with a weak D call TRBD1 (6 bases). Germline lookup yields CDR1 SGHRS and CDR2 YFSETQ. CDR3 length: 15 amino acids. The ends were cut back, 4 bases at V and 2 bases at J, with 14 bases in the middle. The CDR3 DNA is TGCGCCAGCAGCGTAACCGGGACAAACACAGATACGCAGTATTTT. Translation gives CASSVTGTNTDTQYF.

This clonotype was found once. The chain carries TRBV10-3 and TRBJ1-1; 10 bases agree with TRBD1. The CDR3 is made up of 16 amino acids. The trim removed 0 bases at V and 5 bases at J, leaving 6 bases unmatched. Germline values: CDR1 ENHRY, CDR2 SYGVKD. CDR3 in amino acids: CAISESVTGGRTEAFF. CDR3 DNA: TGTGCCATCAGTGAGTCGGTGACAGGGGGCCGGACTGAAGCTTTCTTT.

This clonotype occurred a few times. The chain recombines TRBV5-1 with TRBJ2-1, with 14 bases that match TRBD2. Germline values: CDR1 SGHRS, CDR2 YFSETQ. This CDR3 spans 15 amino acids. V trimming: 4 bases; J trimming: 8 bases; junction bases outside the gene matches: 5. CDR3 coding DNA: TGCGCCAGCAGCCGGGGACTAGCGGGGGTGTATGAGCAGTTCTTC. This gives the protein CASSRGLAGVYEQFF.

The J gene is TRBJ2-3, the V gene TRBV7-6; D gene ambiguous. The CDR3 totals 15 residues. Trimming stripped 0 bases from V and 4 bases from J, with 11 bases between. Looked up from germline, CDR1 is SGHVS and CDR2 is FNYEAQ. CDR3 DNA: TGTGCCAGCAGCTTAGCGGACCCGAGCTCAGATACGCAGTATTTT. Protein sequence: CASSLADPSSDTQYF. Based on the CDR3 plus reference TRBV7-6 and TRBJ2-3, the full variable domain is GAGVSQSPRYKVTKRGQDVALRCDPISGHVSLYWYRQALGQGPEFLTYFNYEAQQDKSGLPNDRFSAERPEGSISTLTIQRTEQRDSAMYRCASSLADPSSDTQYFGPGTRLTVL.

This clonotype was detected ten times or more. J is TRBJ2-5 and V is TRBV7-9; tentative D call: TRBD2 (7 bases). Trimming pared 4 bases from V and 5 bases from J, leaving 20 bases between. The CDR3 consists of 16 residues. Per germline, CDR1 SEHNR and CDR2 FQNEAQ (reference sequence). The CDR3 DNA sequence: TGTGCCAGCAGCTCTACCGGGGGGCCCAACCTTGAGACCCAGTACTTC. This sequence encodes CASSSTGGPNLETQYF.

This clonotype has just a few counts. This sequence joins TRBV12-5 and TRBJ2-3; D remains unclear. Germline V lookup: CDR1 LGHNT, CDR2 FRNRAP. The CDR3 sequence is 13 residues long. Between the trimmed V and J ends, which lost 6 bases and 5 bases, there was a span of 12 bases. The CDR3 DNA is TGTGCTAGTGGCCCGGACCCGGGAGATACGCAGTATTTT. This encodes CASGPDPGDTQYF.

This clonotype was seen just once. The chain has TRBV9 and TRBJ2-3, with a tentative D call TRBD2 (6 bases). Per germline, CDR1 SGDLS and CDR2 YYNGEE. The CDR3 spans 16 residues. V was trimmed by 4 bases and J by 6 bases, leaving 21 bases between them. The CDR3 spells CASSISRGASGDTQYF. The CDR3 DNA is TGTGCCAGCAGCATCAGCCGCGGGGCCTCGGGGGATACGCAGTATTTT.

V usage is TRBV29-1 and J usage is TRBJ2-3; D possibly corresponds to TRBD2 (6 bases). The CDR3 sequence is 14 residues long. V dropped 2 bases and J dropped 1 base, with 10 bases sitting between them. CDR1 and CDR2 from the germline V gene are SQVTM and ANQGSEA. The CDR3 bases are TGCAGCGTTGAAAATGCGGGGCGCACAGATACGCAGTATTTT. This encodes CSVENAGRTDTQYF.

V and J are TRBV6-5 and TRBJ1-4; D call uncertain. Germline V gene lookup returns CDR1 MNHEY and CDR2 SVGAGI. Deletions cut 8 bases from V and 3 bases from J, with 16 bases between. The CDR3 length is 15 residues. This chain's CDR3 is CASSRSGLANEKLFF. Written as DNA, the CDR3 is TGTGCCAGCTCACGGAGCGGATTGGCTAATGAAAAACTGTTTTTT.

The CDR3 here is CASSLGQTANEKLFF. The CDR3 DNA follows: TGTGCCAGCAGTCTGGGACAGACGGCTAATGAAAAACTGTTTTTT. This chain uses TRBV12-3 or TRBV12-4 with TRBJ1-4; 7 positions agree with TRBD1. Losses at the gene ends were 5 bases for V and 3 bases for J; bases not matched to a gene: 6. The CDR3 is made up of 15 amino acids.

The V call is TRBV5-1, the J call TRBJ1-1; TRBD1 aligns across 7 bases. Germline V lookup: CDR1 SGHRS, CDR2 YFSETQ. The length of the CDR3 is 14 residues. Germline trimming cut 4 bases from V and 1 base from J; bases unmatched to any gene: 4. The CDR3 bases are TGCGCCAGCAGCCAGGGACAGTCGAACACTGAAGCTTTCTTT. Its translation: CASSQGQSNTEAFF.

This clonotype was observed a few times. The J gene is TRBJ2-1, the V gene TRBV25-1; D possibly corresponds to TRBD2 (5 bases). V lost 6 bases to trimming and J lost 8 bases, with 14 bases between them. The CDR3 has 13 residues. Looked up from germline, CDR1 is MGHDK and CDR2 is SYGVNS. This CDR3 is CASREDPGDEQFF. The CDR3 region has the DNA TGTGCCAGCAGGGAGGACCCAGGCGATGAGCAGTTCTTC. The complete variable domain, with remaining parts taken from reference TRBV25-1 and TRBJ2-1, reads EADIYQTPRYLVIGTGKKITLECSQTMGHDKMYWYQQDPGMELHLIHYSYGVNSTEKGDLSSESTVSRIRTEHFPLTLESARPSHTSQYLCASREDPGDEQFFGPGTRLTVL.

The V gene is TRBV11-2, the J gene TRBJ2-3; D is possibly TRBD1 (5 bases). CDR3 length: 15 amino acids. CDR1 and CDR2 from the germline V gene are SGHAT and FQNNGV. Trimming shortened V by 1 base and J by 8 bases, and 16 bases separated the two germline ends. Here the CDR3 DNA reads TGTGCCAGCAGCTTAGCTCCCCCCCCGCAGGGTACGCAGTATTTT. Translation gives CASSLAPPPQGTQYF.

This clonotype was observed at least ten times. This chain connects TRBV10-3 to TRBJ2-7; 7 bases line up with TRBD1. Losses at the gene ends were 2 bases for V and 3 bases for J; bases not matched to a gene: 4. The CDR3 is 14 amino acids. From germline, CDR1 is ENHRY and CDR2 SYGVKD. The CDR3 loop reads CAISERQGDYEQYF. Written as DNA, the CDR3 is TGTGCCATCAGTGAGAGGCAGGGGGACTACGAGCAGTACTTC.

The gene calls are TRBV28 and TRBJ2-7; perhaps TRBD1 as D (7 bases). V lost 6 bases and J 4 bases, leaving 13 bases between the germline ends. Germline V CDR1 and CDR2: MDHEN, SYDVKM. The CDR3 extends over 13 amino acids. The CDR3 DNA is TGTGCCAGCAGGTTGGCGGGACAGTACGAGCAGTACTTC. This codes for CASRLAGQYEQYF. Combining the CDR3 with reference TRBV28 and TRBJ2-7 gives the whole variable domain DVKVTQSSRYLVKRTGEKVFLECVQDMDHENMFWYRQDPGLGLRLIYFSYDVKMKEKGDIPEGYSVSREKKERFSLILESASTNQTSMYLCASRLAGQYEQYFGPGTRLTVT.

This clonotype was detected only a few times. The chain joins TRBV3-1 to TRBJ2-3; D unresolved. The V end was cut by 3 bases, the J end by 2 bases, with 6 bases between. CDR3 size: 13 residues. CDR1 and CDR2 (germline): LGHDT, YNNKEL (reference sequence). CDR3 sequence: CASSQMSTDTQYF. The CDR3, as DNA: TGTGCCAGCAGCCAGATGTCCACAGATACGCAGTATTTT.